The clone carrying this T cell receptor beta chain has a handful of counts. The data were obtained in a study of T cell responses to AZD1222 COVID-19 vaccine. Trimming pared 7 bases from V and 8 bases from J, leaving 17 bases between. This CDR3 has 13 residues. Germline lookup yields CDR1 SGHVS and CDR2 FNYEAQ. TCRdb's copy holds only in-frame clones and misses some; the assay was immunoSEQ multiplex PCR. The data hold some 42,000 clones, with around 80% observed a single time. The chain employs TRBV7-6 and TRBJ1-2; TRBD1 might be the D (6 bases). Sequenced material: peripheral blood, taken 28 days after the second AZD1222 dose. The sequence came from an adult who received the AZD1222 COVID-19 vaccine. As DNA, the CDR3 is TGTGCCAGCACAACTCCGGGGGCGGAGGGCTACACCTTC. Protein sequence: CASTTPGAEGYTF.